Each of the 26 T cell receptor beta chains below was sequenced from the same sample in a study of blood T cell repertoires in COVID-19. TCRdb keeps only in-frame clones here, not all; method: immunoSEQ multiplex PCR. Of 650,000 to 800,000 clones detected, around 89% appear once; the ten largest clones hold approximately 0.25%. Sequencing was done on a sample of peripheral blood. Receptor source: a young woman with acute or convalescent COVID-19.

The CDR3 protein is CASSPHLRSTDTQYF. Written as DNA, the CDR3 is TGTGCCAGCAGCCCCCACTTGCGGAGCACAGATACGCAGTATTTT. The V and J genes are TRBV27 and TRBJ2-3; D unresolved. This CDR3 contains 15 residues. V gave up 6 bases and J gave up 0 bases, with 13 bases separating them. Germline loops: CDR1 MNHEY, CDR2 SMNVEV (reference sequence).

This chain connects TRBV9 to TRBJ2-2, with 9 nucleotides matching TRBD1. Germline V gene data show CDR1 as SGDLS and CDR2 as YYNGEE. The length of the CDR3 is 18 residues. With 3 bases clipped from V and 0 bases from J, the junction kept 9 bases outside the gene matches. In DNA, the CDR3 is TGTGCCAGCAGCGAATACGGGACAGGGCGTTCGAACACCGGGGAGCTGTTTTTT. Amino acid sequence: CASSEYGTGRSNTGELFF.

The table lists this clone with a count of one. V and J are TRBV9 and TRBJ1-3, with a possible D match to TRBD1 (6 bases). Germline CDR1 and CDR2: SGDLS and YYNGEE. The CDR3 has 17 residues. Between the trimmed V and J ends, which lost 0 bases and 4 bases, there was a span of 17 bases. This CDR3 reads CASSVEGGVEFGNTIYF. DNA of the CDR3: TGTGCCAGCAGCGTAGAAGGGGGGGTGGAGTTCGGAAACACCATATATTTT.

The genes are TRBV19 and TRBJ1-1, with 8 nucleotides matching TRBD1. The CDR3 runs to 15 residues. Germline CDR1 and CDR2: LNHDA and SQIVND (reference sequence). After removal of 5 bases from V and 0 bases from J, the junction contained 5 bases not matched to a gene. The CDR3 nucleotides read TGTGCCAGTAGTCCACGACAGGGGATGAACACTGAAGCTTTCTTT. Translated: CASSPRQGMNTEAFF.

The chain combines TRBV7-3 with TRBJ2-1; D uncertain. The germline V gene encodes CDR1 SGHTA and CDR2 FQGTGA. Trimming removed 3 bases at V and 9 bases at J, with 9 bases between. The CDR3 is 12 amino acids. CDR3 sequence reads: CASSFLPGEQFF. CDR3 nucleotides: TGTGCCAGCAGCTTTCTACCGGGTGAGCAGTTCTTC.

The V and J genes are TRBV12-3 or TRBV12-4 and TRBJ1-2; tentative D call: TRBD1 (5 bases). This CDR3 is built from 13 residues. V was pared by 5 bases and J by 5 bases, with 12 bases between. The CDR3 coding sequence is TGTGCCAGCAGTACCCGACGGGGGTATGGCTACACCTTC. Amino acid sequence: CASSTRRGYGYTF.

This clone has more than one count but fewer than ten. This chain links TRBV27 with TRBJ1-6, with a possible D match to TRBD1 (6 bases). V lost 8 bases and J 8 bases, leaving 13 bases between the germline ends. The germline gives CDR1 MNHEY, CDR2 SMNVEV (reference sequence). The CDR3 spans 13 residues. This CDR3 is CASRFPGDSPLHF. CDR3 sequence (DNA): TGTGCCAGCCGCTTCCCAGGGGATTCACCCCTCCACTTT.

V and J are TRBV24-1 and TRBJ1-1, with D possibly TRBD1 on 6 matching bases. V lost 1 base and J lost 0, with 17 bases in between. This CDR3 comprises 18 residues. The germline CDR1 and CDR2 sequences are KGHDR and SFDVKD. The CDR3 nucleotides read TGTGCCACCAGTGATTTTACCCCCCGAGACAGGATGAACACTGAAGCTTTCTTT. It yields the protein CATSDFTPRDRMNTEAFF.

The chain is built from TRBV6-6 and TRBJ1-6; D may be TRBD1 (5 bases). Germline V gives CDR1 MNHNY, CDR2 SVGAGI (reference sequence). This CDR3 comprises 14 residues. Trimming cost V 4 bases and J 6 bases, with 10 bases left between them. CDR3: CASSFQQGNSPLHF. In nucleotides, the CDR3 is TGTGCCAGCAGTTTTCAGCAGGGTAATTCACCCCTCCACTTT.

This chain links TRBV9 with TRBJ1-1; no firm D call. V shed 4 bases and J shed 6 bases, with 16 bases lying between them. The CDR3 is 14 amino acids. Germline CDR1 SGDLS, CDR2 YYNGEE. The CDR3 is CASSPQASNAEAFF. The CDR3, as DNA: TGTGCCAGCAGCCCCCAGGCCTCAAACGCTGAAGCTTTCTTT.

This clone was seen a single time. The rearrangement links TRBV7-2 to TRBJ2-3; 7 bases align to TRBD2. The CDR3 spans 16 residues. Trimming took 7 bases from V and 4 from J; bases not matched to a gene: 14. Germline-derived CDR1 and CDR2 are SGHTA and FQGNSA. The CDR3 is CASTPLGGGRADTQYF. Here the CDR3 DNA reads TGTGCCAGCACCCCACTGGGGGGGGGTAGGGCAGATACGCAGTATTTT.

This clone was picked up a small number of times. This chain joins TRBV10-3 and TRBJ1-1; D perhaps matches TRBD1 (5 bases). V lost 9 bases and J 8 bases, leaving 16 bases between the germline ends. The CDR3 length is 12 residues. CDR1 and CDR2 (germline): ENHRY, SYGVKD. The CDR3 DNA sequence: TGTGCCATTCAAGGGGAGGGGAGCGAAGCTTTCTTT. Translated: CAIQGEGSEAFF.

This rearrangement joins TRBV12-3 or TRBV12-4 to TRBJ1-1; unclear D gene. This CDR3 has 11 residues. Between the trimmed V and J ends, which lost 10 bases and 1 base, there was a span of 7 bases. The CDR3 reads CATLWNTEAFF. The CDR3 nucleotides are TGTGCCACCCTCTGGAACACTGAAGCTTTCTTT.

The chain links TRBV11-3 to TRBJ2-5; possible D gene TRBD2, 6 bases. The CDR3 sequence is 15 residues long. Per germline, CDR1 SGHNT and CDR2 YENEEA. Trimming shortened V by 1 base and J by 5 bases, and 14 bases separated the two germline ends. This CDR3 reads CASSLGGTERETQYF. The CDR3 DNA follows: TGTGCCAGCAGCTTAGGTGGGACTGAGAGGGAGACCCAGTACTTC.

This clone has just one count. V usage is TRBV7-2 and J usage is TRBJ2-7, with 8 bases that match TRBD2. The junction had 2 bases not matched to a gene; V was cut back by 0 bases and J by 1 base. The CDR3 is 15 residues long. Germline V lookup: CDR1 SGHTA, CDR2 FQGNSA. CDR3 residues: CASSLAAGGSYEQYF. The CDR3 DNA follows: TGTGCCAGCAGCTTAGCGGCGGGGGGATCCTACGAGCAGTACTTC.

This chain joins TRBV27 and TRBJ1-2; 7 bases fit TRBD1. Germline CDR1 MNHEY, CDR2 SMNVEV (reference sequence). With 5 bases clipped from V and 4 bases from J, the junction kept 7 bases outside the gene matches. This CDR3 region has 14 residues. The CDR3 region is CASSRQTGSYGYTF. The CDR3 nucleotides are TGTGCCAGCAGTCGACAGACAGGGAGCTATGGCTACACCTTC.

This clone was seen a single time. This chain links TRBV5-1 with TRBJ1-1, with D hard to call. V gave up 4 bases and J gave up 1 base, with 17 bases separating them. Germline V lookup: CDR1 SGHRS, CDR2 YFSETQ. CDR3 length equals 16 residues. The CDR3 nucleotides read TGCGCCAGCAGCCTGAATGTAGGAGAAAAGAACACTGAAGCTTTCTTT. This sequence encodes CASSLNVGEKNTEAFF. Full variable domain (remainder filled in from reference TRBV5-1 and TRBJ1-1): KAGVTQTPRYLIKTRGQQVTLSCSPISGHRSVSWYQQTPGQGLQFLFEYFSETQRNKGNFPGRFSGRQFSNSRSEMNVSTLELGDSALYLCASSLNVGEKNTEAFFGQGTRLTVV.

This clone has more than one count but fewer than ten. The chain carries TRBV6-2 or TRBV6-3 and TRBJ1-2; D remains unclear. Trimming left V 0 bases short and J 8 bases short, with 13 bases between. The CDR3 runs 14 residues. Looked up from germline, CDR1 is MNHEY and CDR2 is SVGEGT. The CDR3 nucleotides are TGTGCCAGCAGTTACTCCCCGAGCCCTTACGGCTACACCTTC. It translates to CASSYSPSPYGYTF.

This clone was seen once. The chain joins TRBV30 to TRBJ1-1; 7 bases match TRBD1. The germline CDR1 and CDR2 sequences are GTSNPN and SVGIG (reference sequence). Trimming cost V 3 bases and J 1 base; bases outside gene matches: 5. CDR3 length equals 14 residues. CDR3 sequence: CAWRPRTGNTEAFF. The CDR3 nucleotides read TGTGCCTGGAGGCCCCGGACAGGGAACACTGAAGCTTTCTTT.

The rearrangement links TRBV4-1 to TRBJ2-1, with a possible D match to TRBD2 (7 bases). The germline V gene encodes CDR1 MGHRA and CDR2 YSYEKL. V was trimmed by 6 bases and J by 8 bases, leaving 17 bases between them. There are 14 residues in the CDR3. CDR3 amino acids: CASRWRGPADEQFF. The DNA for the CDR3 is TGCGCCAGCAGATGGCGGGGGCCGGCAGATGAGCAGTTCTTC.

The rearrangement uses TRBV9 and TRBJ2-5, with 7 bases lining up with TRBD2. CDR3 size: 15 residues. In germline, CDR1 is SGDLS, CDR2 YYNGEE. V lost 3 bases and J lost 3; bases outside the gene matches: 8. The CDR3 DNA reads TGTGCCAGCAGCGCCTTTGGGAGCGGGGAAGAGACCCAGTACTTC. Translating it yields CASSAFGSGEETQYF.

This chain joins TRBV9 and TRBJ1-4; 8 bases match TRBD1. CDR1 is SGDLS and CDR2 is YYNGEE in the germline V gene. J gave up 6 bases and V 0 bases, and 4 bases lay outside the gene matches. The CDR3 loop spans 15 amino acids. This CDR3 is CASSVGGTGDEKLFF. The CDR3 DNA follows: TGTGCCAGCAGCGTAGGCGGGACAGGAGATGAAAAACTGTTTTTT.

This sequence joins TRBV3-1 (or the pseudogene TRBV3-2) and TRBJ1-2; tentative D call: TRBD1 (6 bases). The CDR3 runs 15 residues. The ends were cut back, 6 bases at V and 4 bases at J, with 18 bases in the middle. The V gene's germline CDR1 is LGHDT and CDR2 YNNKEL (reference sequence). The CDR3 reads CASSPLSGTSYGYTF. CDR3 DNA: TGTGCCAGCAGTCCCCTTTCCGGGACATCCTATGGCTACACCTTC.

This chain links TRBV4-2 with TRBJ1-1, with D perhaps TRBD1 (5 bases). Germline V gene data show CDR1 as LGHNA and CDR2 as YNFKEQ. V was shortened by 2 bases and J by 6 bases, with 16 bases between the two germline ends. This CDR3 comprises 15 residues. As DNA, the CDR3 is TGTGCCAGCAGCCAAATGTACCCAGGGAGGCCTGAAGCTTTCTTT. It is translated as CASSQMYPGRPEAFF.

This rearrangement joins TRBV14 to TRBJ2-3; tentative D call: TRBD2 (7 bases). In germline, CDR1 is SGHDN, CDR2 FVKESK. The V and J ends lost 4 bases and 1 base respectively, with 18 bases between them. There are 17 residues in the CDR3. The CDR3 DNA reads TGTGCCAGCAGCCTCCAGTGGCGGGGGCTCGGCACAGATACGCAGTATTTT. Protein: CASSLQWRGLGTDTQYF.

The CDR3 DNA sequence: TGTGCCAGCAGCGGTAGCGGGGGCTTTCAAGAGACCCAGTACTTC. It is translated as CASSGSGGFQETQYF. This sequence joins TRBV9 and TRBJ2-5, with 9 bases aligning to TRBD2. This CDR3 spans 15 amino acids. V shed 3 bases and J 2 bases; nucleotides not matched to a gene: 5. Germline V gene sequence: CDR1 SGDLS, CDR2 YYNGEE.